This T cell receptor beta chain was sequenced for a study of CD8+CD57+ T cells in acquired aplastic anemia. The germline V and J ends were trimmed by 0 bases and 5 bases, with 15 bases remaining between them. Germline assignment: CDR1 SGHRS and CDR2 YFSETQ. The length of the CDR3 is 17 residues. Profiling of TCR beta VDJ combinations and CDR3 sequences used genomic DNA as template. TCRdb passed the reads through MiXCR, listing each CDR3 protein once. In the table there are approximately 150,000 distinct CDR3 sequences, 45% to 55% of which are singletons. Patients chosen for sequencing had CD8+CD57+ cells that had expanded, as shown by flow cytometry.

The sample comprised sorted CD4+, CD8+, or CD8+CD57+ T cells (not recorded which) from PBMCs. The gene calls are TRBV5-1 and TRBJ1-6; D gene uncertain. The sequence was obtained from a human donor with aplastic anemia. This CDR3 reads CASSLGWGSGDNSPLHF. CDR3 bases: TGCGCCAGCAGCTTGGGATGGGGTAGTGGGGATAATTCACCCCTCCACTTT.